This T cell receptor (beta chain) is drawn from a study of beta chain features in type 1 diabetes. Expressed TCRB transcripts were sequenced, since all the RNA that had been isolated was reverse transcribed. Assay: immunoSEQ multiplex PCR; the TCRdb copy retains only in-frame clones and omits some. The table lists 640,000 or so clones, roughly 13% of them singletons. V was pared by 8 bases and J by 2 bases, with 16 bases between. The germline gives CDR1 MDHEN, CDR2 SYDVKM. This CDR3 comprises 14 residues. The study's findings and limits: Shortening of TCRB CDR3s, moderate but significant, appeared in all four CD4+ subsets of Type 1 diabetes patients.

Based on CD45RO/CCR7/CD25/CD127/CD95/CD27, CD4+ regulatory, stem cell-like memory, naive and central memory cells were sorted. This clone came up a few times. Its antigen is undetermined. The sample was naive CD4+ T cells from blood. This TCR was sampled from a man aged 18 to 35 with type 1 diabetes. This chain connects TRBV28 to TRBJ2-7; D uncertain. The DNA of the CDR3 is TGTGCCAGCGGAGACAAGGCCCATACCTACGAGCAGTACTTC. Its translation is CASGDKAHTYEQYF.